Listed below are T cell receptor beta chains from one sample, sequenced in a study of T-cell memory formation after mild COVID-19. TCRdb called the 5' RACE reads again in MiXCR, with one record for every CDR3 protein. This table has 250,000 to 300,000 distinct CDR3 sequences, more than 15% appearing once. The material sequenced was PBMCs or a T cell subset sorted from them (not recorded which). Receptors were obtained from a man aged 18 to 30 who had mild COVID-19 (a few samples of this study predate the infection). Cell type and time point are not known. The CDR3 runs from the conserved cysteine through the conserved F or W. The D gene is left open where the match is weak. Some rows mark clone size as missing; the rest say once, few, many or name a class of expanded clone.

j_gene: TRBJ2-5; v_gene: TRBV11-2; abundance: few; d_gene: NA; CDR3nt: TGTGCCAGCAGCTTAGTTGGCGTGGAGACCCAGTACTTC; CDR3aa: CASSLVGVETQYF
j_gene: TRBJ1-1; v_gene: TRBV6-4; abundance: NA; d_gene: NA; CDR3nt: TGTGCCAGCAGTGCCACGGGGAGAAACGAAGAAGCTTTCTTT; CDR3aa: CASSATGRNEEAFF
j_gene: TRBJ2-2; v_gene: TRBV4-1; abundance: few; d_gene: NA; CDR3nt: TGCGCCAGCAGCCGGGGGGCAGCGAACACCGGGGAGCTGTTTTTT; CDR3aa: CASSRGAANTGELFF
j_gene: TRBJ2-1; v_gene: TRBV7-2; abundance: NA; d_gene: NA; CDR3nt: TGTGCCAGCAGCTTAGCGGGTGGGGGGGCCGCTAGTGAGCAGTTCTTC; CDR3aa: CASSLAGGGAASEQFF
j_gene: TRBJ1-5; v_gene: TRBV7-2; abundance: many; d_gene: NA; CDR3nt: TGTGCCAGCAGCTCCCCTGCAGGGGCTGGTCAGCCCCAGCATTTT; CDR3aa: CASSSPAGAGQPQHF
j_gene: TRBJ1-6; v_gene: TRBV20-1; abundance: NA; d_gene: TRBD1; CDR3nt: TGCAGTGCTACCGAGGACAGGGTTTCACCCCTCCACTTT; CDR3aa: CSATEDRVSPLHF
j_gene: TRBJ2-7; v_gene: TRBV4-1; abundance: NA; d_gene: NA; CDR3nt: TGCGCCAGCAGCCGGGGCGGGACTCCTAACTCCTACGAGCAGTACTTC; CDR3aa: CASSRGGTPNSYEQYF
j_gene: TRBJ1-1; v_gene: TRBV4-2; abundance: few; d_gene: NA; CDR3nt: TGTGCCAGCAGCCAAGATGGGGCGGCCATGAACACTGAAGCTTTCTTT; CDR3aa: CASSQDGAAMNTEAFF
j_gene: TRBJ2-2; v_gene: TRBV6-5; abundance: many; d_gene: NA; CDR3nt: TGTGCCAGCAGTTTGGGACGGATCCACACCGGGGAGCTGTTTTTT; CDR3aa: CASSLGRIHTGELFF
j_gene: TRBJ2-7; v_gene: TRBV7-2; abundance: NA; d_gene: TRBD1; CDR3nt: TGTGCCAGCAGCTTCGACAGGGGGGCCTACGAGCAGTACTTC; CDR3aa: CASSFDRGAYEQYF
j_gene: TRBJ2-7; v_gene: TRBV4-3; abundance: few; d_gene: NA; CDR3nt: TGCGCCAGCAGCCAAGAAGGGGGCTGGGGGGGTGAGCAGTACTTC; CDR3aa: CASSQEGGWGGEQYF
j_gene: TRBJ2-6; v_gene: TRBV5-6; abundance: NA; d_gene: NA; CDR3nt: TGTGCCAGCAGCTATACGGGGGGCAGCTCTGGGGCCAACGTCCTGACTTTC; CDR3aa: CASSYTGGSSGANVLTF
j_gene: TRBJ2-3; v_gene: TRBV4-3; abundance: NA; d_gene: NA; CDR3nt: TGCGCCAGCAGCCAATTTACGTCCTACACAGATACGCAGTATTTT; CDR3aa: CASSQFTSYTDTQYF
j_gene: TRBJ1-3; v_gene: TRBV12-3/TRBV12-4; abundance: NA; d_gene: NA; CDR3nt: TGTGCCAGCAGTCCTAGCAGGGGCACAGGAAACACCATATATTTT; CDR3aa: CASSPSRGTGNTIYF
j_gene: TRBJ1-2; v_gene: TRBV6-2/TRBV6-3; abundance: few; d_gene: TRBD1; CDR3nt: TGTGCCAGCGGTTTACAGGGGGCTTCTAACTATGGCTACACCTTC; CDR3aa: CASGLQGASNYGYTF
j_gene: TRBJ2-3; v_gene: TRBV7-8; abundance: NA; d_gene: TRBD1; CDR3nt: TGTGCCAGCAGCTTCGCCGGGACAGGGGGCTCCGGCACAGATACGCAGTATTTT; CDR3aa: CASSFAGTGGSGTDTQYF
j_gene: TRBJ2-3; v_gene: TRBV7-2; abundance: few; d_gene: TRBD2; CDR3nt: TGTGCCAGCAGCTCCGGGACTAGTAAGCAGTATTTT; CDR3aa: CASSSGTSKQYF
j_gene: TRBJ1-1; v_gene: TRBV5-1; abundance: NA; d_gene: NA; CDR3nt: TGCGCCAGCAGCTTGGAAGCGGGGTTCACTGAAGCTTTCTTT; CDR3aa: CASSLEAGFTEAFF
j_gene: TRBJ1-6; v_gene: TRBV7-3; abundance: NA; d_gene: TRBD1; CDR3nt: TGTGCCAGCAGCTTGGACAGGGGGCCTAATTCACCCCTCCACTTT; CDR3aa: CASSLDRGPNSPLHF
j_gene: TRBJ1-2; v_gene: TRBV4-3; abundance: NA; d_gene: NA; CDR3nt: TGCGCCAGCAGCCAAGGGCTAGGGTCTAACTATGGCTACACCTTC; CDR3aa: CASSQGLGSNYGYTF
j_gene: TRBJ1-2; v_gene: TRBV4-1; abundance: once; d_gene: TRBD1; CDR3nt: TGCGCCAGCAGCCAAGATCAGGGGACAGTTGGCTACACCTTC; CDR3aa: CASSQDQGTVGYTF
j_gene: TRBJ1-2; v_gene: TRBV4-3; abundance: few; d_gene: NA; CDR3nt: TGCGCCAGCAGCCAAGTGGGGACGGATGGCTACACCTTC; CDR3aa: CASSQVGTDGYTF
j_gene: TRBJ1-1; v_gene: TRBV29-1; abundance: few; d_gene: NA; CDR3nt: TGCAGCGTTGGAGTTATGGGCACTGAAGCTTTCTTT; CDR3aa: CSVGVMGTEAFF
j_gene: TRBJ1-6; v_gene: TRBV6-2/TRBV6-3; abundance: once; d_gene: NA; CDR3nt: TGTGCCAGCAGTCACGACAGGAAGACCTATAATTCACCCCTCCACTTT; CDR3aa: CASSHDRKTYNSPLHF
j_gene: TRBJ1-1; v_gene: TRBV6-6; abundance: NA; d_gene: NA; CDR3nt: TGTGCCAGCACCAAGGGAAGGGGGACTGAAGCTTTCTTT; CDR3aa: CASTKGRGTEAFF
j_gene: TRBJ2-2; v_gene: TRBV6-5; abundance: NA; d_gene: NA; CDR3nt: TGTGCCAGCACAAATCCGAGCACCGGGGAGCTGTTTTTT; CDR3aa: CASTNPSTGELFF
j_gene: TRBJ2-5; v_gene: TRBV6-1; abundance: few; d_gene: NA; CDR3nt: TGTGCCAGCAGTGAAGACCTTACAGTAGAAAAGACCCAGTACTTC; CDR3aa: CASSEDLTVEKTQYF
j_gene: TRBJ2-1; v_gene: TRBV3-1; abundance: many; d_gene: TRBD2; CDR3nt: TGTGCCAGCAGCCTATCATTGCTAGCGGGGGCCAGGAATGAGCAGTTCTTC; CDR3aa: CASSLSLLAGARNEQFF
j_gene: TRBJ2-5; v_gene: TRBV4-3; abundance: many; d_gene: NA; CDR3nt: TGCGCCAGCAGCCAAGGCCAGGGCGGGGAGACCCAGTACTTC; CDR3aa: CASSQGQGGETQYF
j_gene: TRBJ1-2; v_gene: TRBV25-1; abundance: few; d_gene: NA; CDR3nt: TGTGCCAGCAGTCGCCCGTCAGCTAACTATGGCTACACCTTC; CDR3aa: CASSRPSANYGYTF
j_gene: TRBJ1-5; v_gene: TRBV19; abundance: NA; d_gene: TRBD1; CDR3nt: TGTGCCAGTAGTACCCGGACAGGGGGCGTCCAGCCCCAGCATTTT; CDR3aa: CASSTRTGGVQPQHF
j_gene: TRBJ2-1; v_gene: TRBV3-1; abundance: few; d_gene: NA; CDR3nt: TGTGCCAGCAGCCAAGATCCCATAGCCCGTAATGAGCAGTTCTTC; CDR3aa: CASSQDPIARNEQFF
j_gene: TRBJ1-3; v_gene: TRBV9; abundance: NA; d_gene: NA; CDR3nt: TGTGCCAGCAGCGAAGGGACGTACGGCTCTGGAAACACCATATATTTT; CDR3aa: CASSEGTYGSGNTIYF
j_gene: TRBJ1-5; v_gene: TRBV6-5; abundance: NA; d_gene: TRBD1; CDR3nt: TGTGCCAGCAGTTTAGGACAGGCGAGCAATCAGCCCCAGCATTTT; CDR3aa: CASSLGQASNQPQHF